This T cell receptor (beta chain) emerged from a study of blood T cell repertoires in COVID-19. Study background: Sites in the United States, Italy and Spain provided acute and convalescent COVID-19 samples. Nucleic acid was either cDNA or gDNA, and it came from T cells, B-cell-depleted T cells, or PBMCs.

In the original workflow: For nucleated cells, counts were estimated from reference gene primer amplification. Sequencing was performed with immunoSEQ multiplex PCR; in TCRdb, only in-frame clones are kept and a portion is missing. V, J and clone size derive from that table, while D and trimming were established from the DNA sequence. The sample yields some 180,000 clones, about 88% seen once. V gave up 3 bases and J gave up 6 bases; unmatched junction bases: 2. This CDR3 has 12 amino acids. Germline CDR1 SGHVS, CDR2 FQNEAQ. The sequenced sample consisted of peripheral blood. The receptor was derived from a man aged 35 to 55 with active or convalescent COVID-19. This sequence joins TRBV7-8 and TRBJ2-7; the match to TRBD2 covers 7 bases. This CDR3 is CASSFSSGEQYF. The CDR3 nucleotides are TGTGCCAGCAGCTTCTCTAGCGGCGAGCAGTACTTC.